Listed here is a single T cell receptor beta chain. Its cognate antigen is unknown. Trimming took 0 bases from V and 6 from J; bases not matched to a gene: 24. Germline assignment: CDR1 SGHDN and CDR2 FVKESK. CDR3 length: 21 residues. The PCR used 60 Vbeta and 13 Jbeta primers. This table comes from immunoSEQ multiplex PCR, and its TCRdb copy is limited to in-frame clones, with some not included. Of 110,000 or so clones listed, 60% to 85% are singletons. This record comes from a study of cytomegalovirus exposure and HLA in healthy donors. At the level of the study: As released early, the data held about 85 million unique TCRs from HLA-typed donors. Findings and limits, study-wide: Presence/absence analyses rested on an assumption that sequencing depth was roughly uniform across donors.

The chain uses TRBV14 and TRBJ2-3; 7 nucleotides match TRBD2. This receptor was identified in a woman aged 40 to 55 in good health and CMV-seropositive. Sequencing used PBMCs. CDR3 bases: TGTGCCAGCAGCCAAGAATATGCGGATGGTTACAGCGGGACGATGGCGGATACGCAGTATTTT. Translated, it gives CASSQEYADGYSGTMADTQYF.